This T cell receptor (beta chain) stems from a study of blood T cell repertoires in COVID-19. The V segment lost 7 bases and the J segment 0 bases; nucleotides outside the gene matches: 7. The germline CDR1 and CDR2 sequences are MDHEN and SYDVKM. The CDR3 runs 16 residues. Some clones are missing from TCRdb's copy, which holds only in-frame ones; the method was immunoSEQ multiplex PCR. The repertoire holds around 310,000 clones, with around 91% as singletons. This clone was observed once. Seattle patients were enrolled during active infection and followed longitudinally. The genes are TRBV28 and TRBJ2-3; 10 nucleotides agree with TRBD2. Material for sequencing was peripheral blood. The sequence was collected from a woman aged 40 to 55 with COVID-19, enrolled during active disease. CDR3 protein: CASTFRTSGSTDTQYF. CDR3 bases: TGTGCCAGCACATTTAGGACTAGCGGCAGCACAGATACGCAGTATTTT.